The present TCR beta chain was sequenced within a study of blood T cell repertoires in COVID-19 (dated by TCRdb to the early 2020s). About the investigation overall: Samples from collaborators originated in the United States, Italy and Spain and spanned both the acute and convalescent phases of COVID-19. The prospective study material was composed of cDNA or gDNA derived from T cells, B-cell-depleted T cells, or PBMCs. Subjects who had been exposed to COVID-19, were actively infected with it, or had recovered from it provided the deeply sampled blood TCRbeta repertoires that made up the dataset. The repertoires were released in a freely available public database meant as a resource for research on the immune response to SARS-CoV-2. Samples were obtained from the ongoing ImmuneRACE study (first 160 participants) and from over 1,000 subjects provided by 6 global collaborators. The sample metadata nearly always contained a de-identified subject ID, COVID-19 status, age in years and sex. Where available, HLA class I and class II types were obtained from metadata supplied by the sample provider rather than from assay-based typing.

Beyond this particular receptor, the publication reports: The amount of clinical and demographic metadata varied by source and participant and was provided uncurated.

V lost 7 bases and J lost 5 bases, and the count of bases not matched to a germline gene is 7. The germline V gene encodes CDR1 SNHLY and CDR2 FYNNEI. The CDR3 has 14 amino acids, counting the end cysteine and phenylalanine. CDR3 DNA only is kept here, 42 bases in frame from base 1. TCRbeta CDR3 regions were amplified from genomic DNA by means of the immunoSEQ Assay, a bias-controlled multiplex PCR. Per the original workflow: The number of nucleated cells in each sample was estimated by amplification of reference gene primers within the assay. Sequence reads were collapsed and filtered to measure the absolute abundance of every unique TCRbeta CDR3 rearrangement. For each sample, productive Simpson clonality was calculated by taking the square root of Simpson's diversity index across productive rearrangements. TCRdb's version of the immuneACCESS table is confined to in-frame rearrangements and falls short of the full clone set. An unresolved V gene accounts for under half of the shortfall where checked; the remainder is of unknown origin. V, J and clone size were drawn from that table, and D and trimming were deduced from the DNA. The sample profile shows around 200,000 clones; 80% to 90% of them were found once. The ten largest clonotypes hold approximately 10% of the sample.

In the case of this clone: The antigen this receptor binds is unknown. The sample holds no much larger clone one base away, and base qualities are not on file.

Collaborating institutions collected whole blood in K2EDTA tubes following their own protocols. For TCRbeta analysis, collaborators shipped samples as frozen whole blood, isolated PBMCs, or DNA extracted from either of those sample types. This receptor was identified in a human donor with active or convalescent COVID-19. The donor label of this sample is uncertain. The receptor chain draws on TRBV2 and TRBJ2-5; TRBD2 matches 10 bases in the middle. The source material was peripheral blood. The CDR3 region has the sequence CASTLAGELETQYF. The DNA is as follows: TGTGCCAGCACCCTAGCGGGAGAGTTGGAGACCCAGTACTTC. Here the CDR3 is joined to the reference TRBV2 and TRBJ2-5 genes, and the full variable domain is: EPEVTQTPSHQVTQMGQEVILRCVPISNHLYFYWYRQILGQKVEFLVSFYNNEISEKSEIFDDQFSVERPDGSNFTLKIRSTKLEDSAMYFCASTLAGELETQYFGPGTRLLVL.